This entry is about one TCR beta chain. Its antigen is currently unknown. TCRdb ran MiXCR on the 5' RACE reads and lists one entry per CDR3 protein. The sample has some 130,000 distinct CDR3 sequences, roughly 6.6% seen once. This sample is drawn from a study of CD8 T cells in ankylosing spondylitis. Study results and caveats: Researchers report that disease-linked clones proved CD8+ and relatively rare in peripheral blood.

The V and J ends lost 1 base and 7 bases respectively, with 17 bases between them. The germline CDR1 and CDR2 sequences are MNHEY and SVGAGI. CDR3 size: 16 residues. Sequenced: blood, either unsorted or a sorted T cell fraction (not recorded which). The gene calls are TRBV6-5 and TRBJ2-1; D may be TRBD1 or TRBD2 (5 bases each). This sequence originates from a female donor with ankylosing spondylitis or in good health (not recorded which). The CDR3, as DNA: TGTGCCAGCAGTTACTTCTCCGGGACCGGCTCGAATGAGCAGTTCTTC. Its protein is CASSYFSGTGSNEQFF.